This T cell receptor beta chain was captured by sequencing in a study of early T cells in non-severe SARS-CoV-2 infection. Study information: Alpha and beta chains were unpaired, from unsorted whole-blood bulk RNA.

Researchers attached unique molecular identifiers to individual cDNA molecules. TCRdb passed the 5' RACE reads through MiXCR, listing each CDR3 protein once. This sample has 100,000 to 130,000 distinct CDR3 sequences, with 12% found just once. The ends were cut back, 4 bases at V and 7 bases at J, with 8 bases in the middle. The germline CDR1 and CDR2 sequences are MDHEN and SYDVKM. The CDR3 is made up of 12 amino acids. This clonotype was detected only a few times. Antigen: not known. Regarding the study as a whole: Using VDJdb, the matching emphasized anti-spike CD8 responses while missing private and CD4 specificities.

Sequencing was performed on whole blood. This TCR derives from an adult who was a healthcare worker with PCR-confirmed SARS-CoV-2 infection or an uninfected control (not recorded which). This chain joins TRBV28 and TRBJ1-5; no firm D call. DNA of the CDR3: TGTGCCAGCAGTTCCCCTTGGCAGCCCCAGCATTTT. It is translated as CASSSPWQPQHF.